A single sample gave rise to the 12 T cell receptor beta chains below, sequenced in a study of shared clonotypes between healthy human individuals. Method: immunoSEQ multiplex PCR; TCRdb's copy keeps in-frame clones and lacks some. The data show some 2.1 million clones, with around 95% seen just once and 0.13% held by the top ten. Sequenced material: naive CD4+ T cells sorted from blood. Subset in this sample: CD45RA+ positively selected. These receptors originate from a man in his late teens or twenties in good health.

V usage is TRBV30 and J usage is TRBJ2-5; D perhaps matches TRBD2 (6 bases). This CDR3 contains 16 residues. V was shortened by 0 bases and J by 4 bases, with 18 bases between the two germline ends. Looked up from germline, CDR1 is GTSNPN and CDR2 is SVGIG (reference sequence). The chain's CDR3 is CAWSVHSSPGGETQYF. As DNA, the CDR3 is TGTGCCTGGAGTGTACATTCTTCTCCCGGGGGAGAGACCCAGTACTTC.

The J gene is TRBJ2-7, the V gene TRBV9, with D hard to call. The ends were cut back, 3 bases at V and 6 bases at J, with 16 bases in the middle. The CDR3 runs 14 residues. CDR1 and CDR2 from the germline V gene are SGDLS and YYNGEE. The CDR3 DNA is TGTGCCAGCAGCGGCCCCGGACGCCAGAGCGAGCAGTACTTC. Translating it yields CASSGPGRQSEQYF.

The chain employs TRBV5-1 and TRBJ2-5; 15 positions agree with TRBD2. V was clipped by 4 bases and J by 2 bases; unmatched bases: 9. The CDR3 spans 18 residues. The germline gives CDR1 SGHRS, CDR2 YFSETQ. This CDR3 reads CASSAGTSGGIVQETQYF. CDR3 sequence (DNA): TGCGCCAGCAGCGCTGGGACTAGCGGGGGGATAGTGCAAGAGACCCAGTACTTC.

In the case of this clone: Within the sample, other DNA sequences also encode this same CDR3. V gene TRBV16 combines with J gene TRBJ1-5, with 10 bases aligning to TRBD1. Germline V CDR1 and CDR2: KGHSY, FQNENV. The ends lost 0 bases at V and 4 bases at J; junction bases unmatched: 0. This CDR3 region has 15 residues. CDR3: CASSQSGQGNQPQHF. The CDR3 bases are TGTGCCAGCAGCCAATCGGGACAGGGGAATCAGCCCCAGCATTTT.

V gene TRBV5-1 combines with J gene TRBJ2-3; D call uncertain. Deletions cut 0 bases from V and 2 bases from J, with 10 bases between. CDR3 length: 15 amino acids. Germline loops: CDR1 SGHRS, CDR2 YFSETQ. CDR3 loop: CASSLGFPFTDTQYF. The CDR3 DNA sequence: TGCGCCAGCAGCTTGGGCTTCCCCTTCACAGATACGCAGTATTTT.

This chain joins TRBV2 and TRBJ1-2, with a tentative D call TRBD1 (5 bases). Germline V gene data show CDR1 as SNHLY and CDR2 as FYNNEI. The CDR3 is 14 residues long. V was cut by 4 bases and J by 3 bases, with 12 bases left in between. The CDR3 protein is CASSVGGRDYGYTF. The CDR3 nucleotides read TGTGCCAGCAGTGTGGGGGGAAGGGACTATGGCTACACCTTC.

The chain combines TRBV28 with TRBJ2-2; a possible D gene is TRBD1 (6 bases). V was pared by 5 bases and J by 2 bases, with 15 bases between. The CDR3 loop spans 16 amino acids. CDR1 is MDHEN and CDR2 is SYDVKM in the germline V gene. The DNA for the CDR3 is TGTGCCAGCAGTCGAACAGGGACACTTAACACCGGGGAGCTGTTTTTT. Amino acid sequence: CASSRTGTLNTGELFF.

V and J are TRBV30 and TRBJ2-4, with 7 positions matching TRBD2. Germline CDR1 GTSNPN, CDR2 SVGIG (reference sequence). V dropped 0 bases and J dropped 7; count of bases not matched to a gene: 6. The CDR3 runs to 14 residues. The CDR3 region has the DNA TGTGCCTGGAGTGTATCTTCCGGGGGGAACATTCAGTACTTC. Protein: CAWSVSSGGNIQYF.

Comment on this clone: Distinct nucleotide sequences in the sample also encode this CDR3. The chain links TRBV19 to TRBJ1-2, with TRBD1 as a possible D gene (5 bases). The germline gives CDR1 LNHDA, CDR2 SQIVND (reference sequence). V was trimmed by 9 bases and J by 5 bases, leaving 13 bases between them. The CDR3 is 12 residues long. The CDR3 reads CASRDSRYGYTF. The CDR3, as DNA: TGTGCCAGCCGAGACAGCAGATATGGCTACACCTTC. The full variable domain, rest sourced from reference TRBV19 and TRBJ1-2, is DGGITQSPKYLFRKEGQNVTLSCEQNLNHDAMYWYRQDPGQGLRLIYYSQIVNDFQKGDIAEGYSVSREKKESFPLTVTSAQKNPTAFYLCASRDSRYGYTFGSGTRLTVV.

Turning to this clone: Different DNA sequences within this sample yield the same CDR3. This chain joins TRBV7-2 and TRBJ1-5, with D maybe TRBD1 (5 bases). CDR3 length equals 15 residues. The V gene lost 2 bases and the J gene lost 6 bases, with 14 bases spanning the gap. The germline gives CDR1 SGHTA, CDR2 FQGNSA. This CDR3 reads CASSLLGGAGQPQHF. The CDR3 DNA is TGTGCCAGCAGCTTACTGGGGGGAGCCGGTCAGCCCCAGCATTTT.

This sequence joins TRBV14 and TRBJ1-4; D is perhaps TRBD1 (5 bases). CDR3 size: 15 residues. Germline loops: CDR1 SGHDN, CDR2 FVKESK. The V gene lost 4 bases and the J gene lost 8 bases, with 17 bases spanning the gap. In DNA form, the CDR3 reads TGTGCCAGCAGCCGAAATATACAGGACCGAGAAAAACTGTTTTTT. Protein sequence: CASSRNIQDREKLFF. Using reference TRBV14 and TRBJ1-4 for the parts outside the CDR3, the full variable domain is EAGVTQFPSHSVIEKGQTVTLRCDPISGHDNLYWYRRVMGKEIKFLLHFVKESKQDESGMPNNRFLAERTGGTYSTLKVQPAELEDSGVYFCASSRNIQDREKLFFGSGTQLSVL.

The genes are TRBV5-1 and TRBJ1-3; the match to TRBD1 covers 8 bases. V was clipped by 1 base and J by 4 bases; unmatched bases: 7. The length of the CDR3 is 16 residues. Germline CDR1 reads SGHRS; CDR2 reads YFSETQ. In DNA form, the CDR3 reads TGCGCCAGCAGCTTGCGAGCAGGGGGCATCGGAAACACCATATATTTT. As protein: CASSLRAGGIGNTIYF.